This T cell receptor beta chain derives from a study of cytomegalovirus exposure and HLA in healthy donors. Primers included in the PCR were 60 Vbeta and 13 Jbeta primers. Method: immunoSEQ multiplex PCR; TCRdb's copy keeps in-frame clones and lacks some. The sample comprises approximately 91,000 clones, roughly 60% of which are singletons, and roughly 2.5% rests with the top ten. On this clone: Its target is unknown.

Whole-study results and caveats: Common viral pathogens seemed, in a later analysis, to connect with several of the most significant clusters.

After removal of 6 bases from V and 4 bases from J, the junction contained 4 bases not matched to a gene. CDR1 is MGHRA and CDR2 is YSYEKL in the germline V gene. This CDR3 contains 13 residues. This receptor was taken from a human donor in good health. Material: PBMCs. J is TRBJ2-5 and V is TRBV4-1; 8 bases map to TRBD1. The CDR3 sequence: CASRAGGSETQYF. DNA for the CDR3: TGCGCCAGCAGGGCAGGGGGCTCAGAGACCCAGTACTTC.